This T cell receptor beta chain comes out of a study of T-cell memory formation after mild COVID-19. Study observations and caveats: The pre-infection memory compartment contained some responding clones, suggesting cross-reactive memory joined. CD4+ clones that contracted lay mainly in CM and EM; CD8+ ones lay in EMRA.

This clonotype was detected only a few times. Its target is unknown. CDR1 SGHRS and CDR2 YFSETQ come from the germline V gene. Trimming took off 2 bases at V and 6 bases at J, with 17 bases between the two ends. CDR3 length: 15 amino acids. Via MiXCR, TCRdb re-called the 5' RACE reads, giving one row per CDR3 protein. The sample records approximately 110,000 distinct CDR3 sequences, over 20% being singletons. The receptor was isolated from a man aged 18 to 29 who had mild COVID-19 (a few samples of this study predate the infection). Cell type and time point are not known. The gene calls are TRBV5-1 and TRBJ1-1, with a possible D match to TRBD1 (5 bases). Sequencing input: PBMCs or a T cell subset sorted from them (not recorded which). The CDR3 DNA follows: TGCGCCAGCAGCTTATTTTCCCAGGGAACCCCTGAAGCTTTCTTT. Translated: CASSLFSQGTPEAFF.